This passage covers 10 T cell receptor beta chains from one sample sequenced in a study of blood T cell repertoires in COVID-19. Sequencing was performed with immunoSEQ multiplex PCR; in TCRdb, only in-frame clones are kept and a portion is missing. This table holds roughly 160,000 clones, over 75% found once. The sequencing sample was made of PBMCs or T cells enriched from blood (not recorded which). The source of these receptors is a man aged 45-65 years who had recovered from COVID-19.

The chain is built from TRBV28 and TRBJ2-7, with 7 bases identical to TRBD1. V trimming: 6 bases; J trimming: 2 bases; junction bases outside the gene matches: 7. The CDR3 runs to 14 residues. Per the germline V gene, CDR1 is MDHEN and CDR2 is SYDVKM. CDR3 in amino acids: CASRDRTLTYEQYF. CDR3 bases: TGTGCCAGCAGGGACAGGACCTTGACCTACGAGCAGTACTTC.

The chain carries TRBV28 and TRBJ1-5; TRBD1 agrees at 7 bases. The CDR3 is made up of 14 amino acids. The V gene's germline CDR1 is MDHEN and CDR2 SYDVKM. The J segment lost 5 bases and the V segment lost 3 bases, leaving 4 bases of the junction unmatched. The CDR3 sequence is CASSLGQFYQPQHF. The CDR3 region has the DNA TGTGCCAGCAGTTTGGGACAGTTCTATCAGCCCCAGCATTTT.

This clone was picked up a small number of times. V and J are TRBV2 and TRBJ2-2, with unresolved D. Per germline, CDR1 SNHLY and CDR2 FYNNEI. The ends were cut back, 3 bases at V and 6 bases at J, with 2 bases in the middle. This CDR3 contains 11 residues. DNA of the CDR3: TGTGCCAGCAGTGACGCCGGGGAGCTGTTTTTT. Encoded protein: CASSDAGELFF.

The rearrangement links TRBV2 to TRBJ2-1; D is possibly TRBD1 (5 bases). With 2 bases removed from V and 4 bases from J, the gap between germline ends came to 18 bases. The CDR3 is 17 amino acids. CDR1 and CDR2 from the germline V gene are SNHLY and FYNNEI. The CDR3 DNA sequence: TGTGCCAGCAGTGAATTTCTAGGGGCTAGAGCTTACAATGAGCAGTTCTTC. As protein: CASSEFLGARAYNEQFF.

The chain has TRBV4-2 and TRBJ2-3, with D possibly TRBD2 on 5 matching bases. Germline CDR1 and CDR2: LGHNA and YNFKEQ. Trimming took off 0 bases at V and 6 bases at J, with 7 bases between the two ends. CDR3 length: 13 residues. CDR3 amino acids: CASSQDWRDTQYF. The DNA of the CDR3 is TGTGCCAGCAGCCAAGATTGGAGGGATACGCAGTATTTT.

The count of this clone is one. V gene TRBV5-6 combines with J gene TRBJ2-5; a possible D gene is TRBD2 (7 bases). This CDR3 is built from 14 residues. The V gene lost 5 bases and the J gene lost 8 bases, with 19 bases spanning the gap. Germline values: CDR1 SGHDT, CDR2 YYEEEE. For the CDR3, the DNA is TGTGCCAGCAGGGGGGGGGCCCAGGTTTTAACCCAGTACTTC. It codes for CASRGGAQVLTQYF.

The chain combines TRBV27 with TRBJ2-1, with a weak D call TRBD1 (5 bases). This CDR3 has 15 residues. Germline CDR1 MNHEY, CDR2 SMNVEV (reference sequence). V lost 4 bases to trimming and J lost 1 base, with 11 bases between them. The CDR3, as DNA: TGTGCCAGCAGTTCCCAGGGCCGGTCCTACAATGAGCAGTTCTTC. Its protein product is CASSSQGRSYNEQFF.

J is TRBJ1-1 and V is TRBV5-1, with D perhaps matching TRBD1 (6 bases). Germline CDR1 reads SGHRS; CDR2 reads YFSETQ. Trimming shortened V by 4 bases and J by 3 bases, and 10 bases separated the two germline ends. The CDR3 has 13 residues. CDR3 DNA sequence: TGCGCCAGCAGCAGGGGGTTAGACACTGAAGCTTTCTTT. Encoded protein: CASSRGLDTEAFF.

The chain links TRBV19 to TRBJ2-7; 8 bases line up with TRBD2. V was clipped by 7 bases and J by 5 bases; unmatched bases: 7. The CDR3 contains 13 residues. Per the germline V gene, CDR1 is LNHDA and CDR2 is SQIVND (reference sequence). The CDR3 spells CASTPRGGNEQYF. The CDR3 DNA reads TGTGCCAGTACCCCCCGGGGGGGCAACGAGCAGTACTTC.

To note about this clone: An end of the junction does not agree with germline; a read error may underlie this. The genes are TRBV4-1 and TRBJ2-3; 9 bases agree with TRBD2. Germline loops: CDR1 MGHRA, CDR2 YSYEKL. This CDR3 has 18 residues. The CDR3 reads CASSPPWTSVSSTDTQCF. The DNA for the CDR3 is TGCGCCAGCAGCCCCCCCTGGACTAGCGTTTCTAGCACAGATACGCAGTGTTTT.